Listed below are T cell receptor beta chains from one sample, sequenced in a study of T cell responses to AZD1222 COVID-19 vaccine. The method was immunoSEQ multiplex PCR; TCRdb's version includes in-frame clones alone and lacks a portion of them. The top ten hold about 15% of the sample, which has around 100,000 clones, roughly 83% seen once. The material sequenced was peripheral blood, taken on day 0 of AZD1222 vaccination. The receptors come from an adult in good health. The CDR3 runs from the conserved cysteine through the conserved F or W. D genes are given only for firm matches. Only some rows state a clone size, as once, few, many or a class for expanded clones.

v_gene	abundance	d_gene	j_gene	CDR3nt	CDR3aa
TRBV7-8	-	-	TRBJ2-3	TGTGCCAGCAGCCCCGGCGACGGGGGGCAGTATTTT	CASSPGDGGQYF
TRBV2	-	TRBD1	TRBJ1-2	TGTGCCAGCAGACGTCACAGGGGAGGGGACTATGGCTACACCTTC	CASRRHRGGDYGYTF
TRBV9	-	-	TRBJ2-1	TGTGCCAGCAGCGTAGGGGGGATCCCGACGAGTTACAATGAGCAGTTCTTC	CASSVGGIPTSYNEQFF
TRBV11-2	few	-	TRBJ1-3	TGTGCCAGCAGCTTTATCCGAGAGTTTAACTCTGGAAACACCATATATTTT	CASSFIREFNSGNTIYF
TRBV11-2	few	-	TRBJ1-5	TGTGCCAGCAGCACCCATCAGAATCAGCCCCAGCATTTT	CASSTHQNQPQHF
TRBV5-1	-	-	TRBJ1-3	TGCGCCAGCAGCTCAGGGGACTCTGGAAACACCATATATTTT	CASSSGDSGNTIYF
TRBV6-2/TRBV6-3	-	TRBD1	TRBJ1-1	TGTGCCAGCAGTTACTCGGAGGGGTGGGGACAGAAGTCCACTGAAGCTTTCTTT	CASSYSEGWGQKSTEAFF
TRBV29-1	-	-	TRBJ1-1	TGCAGCGTTGAAGATCCCAGTGAAGCTTTCTTT	CSVEDPSEAFF
TRBV7-9	-	-	TRBJ2-5	TGTGCCAGCAGCTCCCCCAGCGGGACCCAGTACTTC	CASSSPSGTQYF
TRBV7-9	-	TRBD1	TRBJ1-2	TGTGCCAGCAGCGGCAGGGACAGGGTGTTCTATGGCTACACCTTC	CASSGRDRVFYGYTF
TRBV29-1	-	-	TRBJ1-1	TGCAGCGTTGTGGGGGCGGTGGAAGAAGCTTTCTTT	CSVVGAVEEAFF
TRBV28	-	-	TRBJ2-7	TGTGCCAGCAGCCCCCAGGCGTTGTCCTACGAGCAGTACTTC	CASSPQALSYEQYF
TRBV3-1/TRBV3-2	few	TRBD1	TRBJ1-1	TGTGCCAGCAGCCAAAGAACGACAGGGGGCGAAATGGAAGCTTTCTTT	CASSQRTTGGEMEAFF
TRBV6-5	-	-	TRBJ2-3	TGTGCCAGCAGAGGAATTCCAGATACGCAGTATTTT	CASRGIPDTQYF
TRBV7-6	-	-	TRBJ2-1	TGTGCCAGCAGCCCAAGGACAGAGACCTACAATGAGCAGTTCTTC	CASSPRTETYNEQFF
TRBV7-2	-	TRBD2	TRBJ2-7	TGTGCCAGCAGCTTAGTATCCCTAGCGGTGAGCTCCTACGAGCAGTACTTC	CASSLVSLAVSSYEQYF
TRBV24-1	-	TRBD2	TRBJ2-1	TGTGCCACCAGTGATTTGCAGACTAGCGGGAGAGGCTTGAATGAGCAGTTCTTC	CATSDLQTSGRGLNEQFF
TRBV28	-	TRBD1	TRBJ1-2	TGTGCCAGCAAGGAAGGGGGCCCATCTAACTATGGCTACACCTTC	CASKEGGPSNYGYTF
TRBV2	-	-	TRBJ1-1	TGTGCCAGCAGATTGGGGCCCCCCAATGAAGCTTTCTTT	CASRLGPPNEAFF
TRBV6-5	-	-	TRBJ1-5	TGTGCCAGCAGTTACTCTGGGACTGGGAATCAGCCCCAGCATTTT	CASSYSGTGNQPQHF
TRBV6-1	-	-	TRBJ1-6	TGTGCCAGCAGTGATAACAAGGGCGGGAATTCACCCCTCCACTTT	CASSDNKGGNSPLHF
TRBV4-2	-	-	TRBJ1-4	TGTGCCAGCAGCGCCAGCGCAGGGGCGCAGGATGAAAAACTGTTTTTT	CASSASAGAQDEKLFF
TRBV7-2	-	-	TRBJ1-6	TGTGCCAGCAGCTCGACCGGGTCAACTTTTGGTTCACCCCTCCACTTT	CASSSTGSTFGSPLHF
TRBV28	-	-	TRBJ2-2	TGTGCCAGCAGTTTAGTATTAGGGGGTCCCGGGGAGCTGTTTTTT	CASSLVLGGPGELFF
TRBV27	-	TRBD1	TRBJ1-2	TGTGCCAGGTCTCCGGGACAGGGGGCCGGGGGCTACACCTTC	CARSPGQGAGGYTF
TRBV4-2	-	TRBD1	TRBJ2-1	TGTGCCAGCAGCCGAGGCCGGGGACAGGGAACCTACAATGAGCAGTTCTTC	CASSRGRGQGTYNEQFF
TRBV27	-	-	TRBJ1-2	TGTGCCAGCAGGGCCGTCGGTGTTCAGGGCCACTATGGCTACACCTTC	CASRAVGVQGHYGYTF
TRBV28	-	TRBD1	TRBJ2-7	TGTGCCAGCAGTCGAGGGGGGACAGGGGGCCGCGAGCAGTACTTC	CASSRGGTGGREQYF
TRBV25-1	-	TRBD2	TRBJ2-2	TGTGCCAGCGGAACCGGGACTAGCGGGGTCCTTAGTACCGGGGAGCTGTTTTTT	CASGTGTSGVLSTGELFF
TRBV9	-	-	TRBJ2-1	TGTGCCAGCAGCCCCGGCCTGGGGCACGATGAGCAGTTCTTC	CASSPGLGHDEQFF
TRBV6-6	-	-	TRBJ1-1	TGTGCCAGCTGCCCTGTCGAGTACGGGGAAGCTTTCTTT	CASCPVEYGEAFF
TRBV7-9	-	-	TRBJ1-3	TGTGCCAGCAGCTCCGAGTCCGGACTAGGCGGAAACACCATATATTTT	CASSSESGLGGNTIYF
TRBV6-5	-	-	TRBJ1-2	TGTGCCAGCACTACATACTCGGGGGCCCGGCGGGGCTACACCTTC	CASTTYSGARRGYTF
TRBV15	-	-	TRBJ1-2	TGTGCCACCAGCAGACCCTCCCAGGGTATCTATGGCTACACCTTC	CATSRPSQGIYGYTF
TRBV7-2	-	-	TRBJ1-2	TGTGCCAGCACGCCGCAGGGGCAGGGCTATGGCTACACCTTC	CASTPQGQGYGYTF
TRBV5-5	-	TRBD1	TRBJ1-2	TGTGCCAGCAGCGAAACGGGACAGGGAGTTGGCTACACCTTC	CASSETGQGVGYTF
TRBV24-1	once	-	TRBJ1-2	TGTGCCACCAGTGATTTTGACTATGGCTACACCTTC	CATSDFDYGYTF
TRBV7-7	-	-	TRBJ1-6	TGTGCTAGCAGCGTGGACAGTTATTCACCCCTCCACTTT	CASSVDSYSPLHF
TRBV3-1/TRBV3-2	once	-	TRBJ1-6	TGTGCCAGCAGCCAAGTAGAGGGTTCACCCCTCCACTTT	CASSQVEGSPLHF
TRBV28	-	-	TRBJ2-2	TGTGCCAGCACCCCAACGGGTTCGAACACCGGGGAGCTGTTTTTT	CASTPTGSNTGELFF
TRBV2	-	-	TRBJ1-5	TGTGCCAGCAGTGTGGGTAGGGGGGATGGCCAGCCCCAGCATTTT	CASSVGRGDGQPQHF
TRBV18	-	-	TRBJ1-3	TGTGCCAGCTCACCCACCACGGGTTTTGGAGGTTCTGGAAACACCATATATTTT	CASSPTTGFGGSGNTIYF
TRBV11-3	-	-	TRBJ1-1	TGTGCCAGCAGCTTAAATCTTGGAGTCGGGTCATTCGACACTGAAGCTTTCTTT	CASSLNLGVGSFDTEAFF
TRBV28	-	TRBD2	TRBJ2-2	TGTGCCAGCAGAGTTGGGACCCAGCTAAGGGGACTAGGTATCACCGGGGAGCTGTTTTTT	CASRVGTQLRGLGITGELFF
TRBV18	-	-	TRBJ2-5	TGTGCCAGCTCACCACCGGGGGAAAGGGAGACCCAGTACTTC	CASSPPGERETQYF
TRBV2	-	TRBD2	TRBJ2-1	TGTGCCAGCAGTGAATCTTTGCTAGCGGGAGGCCCCTATGAGCAGTTCTTC	CASSESLLAGGPYEQFF